This TCR beta chain appears in the sequencing data of a study of cytotoxic CD8 clonotypes in ibrutinib-treated CLL listed by TCRdb under 2021. Looking at the study overall: The cohort was composed of under 12 relapsed/refractory and approximately 14 treatment-naive patients; IGHV unmutated status was identified in about 17 patients. All remission and progressive disease samples were collected while patients were still receiving ibrutinib. On average, each sample yielded around 270,000 productive templates and around 98,000 productive rearrangements. Longitudinal samples were obtainable from about 30% of the roughly 90 participants in the trial. Samples at response were collected after a median of about 11 months of treatment, with a range of about 6 to 40 months. Partial responses were observed in roughly 24 patients and complete responses in 2; after a median follow-up of around 68 months, remission was maintained in 15 or so patients and progression was observed in about twelve. Cryopreserved peripheral blood mononuclear cells were collected before treatment, at response, and at either disease progression or sustained remission. Paper-wide results and their limitations: Public clonotypes were found to be uncommon and were observed to contract or remain stable during treatment; the increase in clonality was shown to reflect expansion of private clonotypes at ibrutinib response. Baseline clonality was found to be higher than that of age-matched healthy donors and was strongly correlated with circulating CD8+ T-cell counts. Sustained-remission and progressing patients did not have matched sampling times, and lymph node repertoires were not examined. Clonality increased at ibrutinib response, stayed stable in sustained remission, and fell back toward baseline at progression.

Turning to this clone: There is no known antigen for this receptor. Base qualities were left out, and no much larger clone turns up one base away.

On a MiSeq, deep resolution sequencing aimed for a depth between 1 in 1 million and 1 in 200,000 T cells, with each clonotype covered approximately 10x on average. The immunoSEQ hsTCRB Kit was used to generate TCR beta libraries. For the original study's pipeline: Data were analyzed with ImmunoSEQ Data Assistant and ImmunoSEQ Analyzer, with V, D and J genes assigned per IMGT definitions. Clonality, which ranges from 0 to 1, was calculated by subtracting the normalized Shannon entropy of productive rearrangement frequencies from one. Public clonotype analysis was restricted to overrepresented clonotypes comprising at least 0.05% of each patient's repertoire. Repertoires from more than ten age-matched healthy donors in immuneACCESS were used as clonality controls. TCRdb obtained this table from immuneACCESS and retained in-frame rearrangements with V and J assigned. These tables miss some clones; where compared with another copy, unresolved V genes account for less than half of the shortfall, and the remainder is unexplained. The V and J calls and clone size come from that table; D and trimming were worked out from the DNA. The sample yields around 76,000 clones; over 65% were counted once. The ten largest clones add up to about 40% of the sample.

CDR1 is given as MDHEN and CDR2 as SYDVKM, both from the germline V gene. The V end loses 3 bases and the J end loses 5 bases, and a stretch of 7 bases separates them. The CDR3 has 12 amino acids, counting the end cysteine and phenylalanine. The retained sequence is limited to the CDR3, 36 bases, with the frame set at the first base. What the time point label conveys for this sample: roughly 2 years on ibrutinib. For TCR beta library preparation, about 2 micrograms of genomic DNA were isolated from cryopreserved PBMCs. Longitudinal blood samples from CLL patients on ibrutinib monotherapy were analyzed using high-throughput TCR beta sequencing. The patients were enrolled in a single-center, open-label phase 2 trial of ibrutinib monotherapy.

The sample in question was PBMCs, obtained after 24 months of ibrutinib treatment. The rearranged chain carries TRBV28 and TRBJ1-1, with the D gene not clear enough to name. This receptor was identified in a human donor with chronic lymphocytic leukemia. The CDR3 sequence is CASSLVGTEAFF. The nucleotide sequence reads as follows: TGTGCCAGCAGTTTGGTCGGTACTGAAGCTTTCTTT.